These 31 T cell receptor beta chains came from one sample sequenced in a study of blood T cell repertoires in COVID-19. Here immunoSEQ multiplex PCR was the method, and the copy in TCRdb shows in-frame clones only, minus some. The data contain about 260,000 clones, just under 90% of them singletons. The specimen was peripheral blood. The origin of the receptors is a woman in her forties with acute or convalescent COVID-19.

This chain uses TRBV12-3 or TRBV12-4 with TRBJ1-1, with unresolved D. Trimming shortened V by 6 bases and J by 1 base, and 9 bases separated the two germline ends. The CDR3 totals 13 residues. The CDR3, as DNA: TGTGCCAGCAGCTACCTAACGAACACTGAAGCTTTCTTT. It codes for CASSYLTNTEAFF.

The chain couples TRBV20-1 to TRBJ1-5; D is possibly TRBD1 (5 bases). This CDR3 comprises 15 residues. CDR1 is DFQATT and CDR2 is SNEGSKA in the germline V gene (reference sequence). Deletions cut 3 bases from V and 6 bases from J, with 18 bases between. This chain's CDR3 is CSASQAGWGGQPQHF. The CDR3 DNA sequence: TGCAGTGCTAGTCAGGCAGGGTGGGGGGGTCAGCCCCAGCATTTT.

V is TRBV7-2 and J is TRBJ1-5, with a weak D call TRBD1 (5 bases). V lost 5 bases and J 6 bases, leaving 11 bases between the germline ends. The CDR3 loop spans 13 amino acids. The germline V gene has CDR1 SGHTA and CDR2 FQGNSA. CDR3 region: CASSLDTSQPQHF. CDR3 in DNA: TGTGCCAGCAGCCTGGACACGTCTCAGCCCCAGCATTTT. Full variable domain (outside the CDR3, taken from reference TRBV7-2 and TRBJ1-5): GAGVSQSPSNKVTEKGKDVELRCDPISGHTALYWYRQSLGQGLEFLIYFQGNSAPDKSGLPSDRFSAERTGGSVSTLTIQRTQQEDSAVYLCASSLDTSQPQHFGDGTRLSIL.

The V and J genes are TRBV11-2 and TRBJ2-3, with 8 bases matching TRBD2. The CDR3 totals 15 residues. The germline V gene has CDR1 SGHAT and CDR2 FQNNGV. Losses at the gene ends were 6 bases for V and 5 bases for J; bases not matched to a gene: 10. The CDR3 nucleotides are TGTGCCAGCAGGTTCCCGGGGGGGGGCCGAGATACGCAGTATTTT. It codes for CASRFPGGGRDTQYF.

The chain couples TRBV10-2 to TRBJ1-4; D is possibly TRBD1 (5 bases). CDR3 length: 15 amino acids. V was shortened by 0 bases and J by 3 bases, with 8 bases between the two germline ends. Germline CDR1 and CDR2: WSHSY and SAAADI. The DNA of the CDR3 is TGCGCCAGCAGTGAGTCAGACAGAGCTAATGAAAAACTGTTTTTT. Encoded protein: CASSESDRANEKLFF.

The chain recombines TRBV2 with TRBJ1-5; 8 bases are a match to TRBD1. The CDR3 sequence is 16 residues long. Trimming at V came to 5 bases and at J to 0 bases, leaving 6 bases not matched to a gene. The germline V gene encodes CDR1 SNHLY and CDR2 FYNNEI. The CDR3: CASSSNQGASNQPQHF. The CDR3 bases are TGTGCCAGCAGTTCAAACCAGGGGGCTAGCAATCAGCCCCAGCATTTT.

The rearrangement joins TRBV6-6 to TRBJ2-7; 10 bases map to TRBD1. Germline V gene lookup returns CDR1 MNHNY and CDR2 SVGAGI (reference sequence). V lost 5 bases, J lost 7 bases, and 14 bases stayed unmatched. The CDR3 length is 16 residues. CDR3 sequence reads: CASSRWSGQGLGEQYV. The CDR3 DNA follows: TGTGCCAGCAGTCGATGGTCGGGACAGGGGCTTGGAGAGCAGTACGTC.

V usage is TRBV2 and J usage is TRBJ1-2; 11 nucleotides align to TRBD1. Trimming removed 3 bases from V and 5 bases from J; junction bases left unmatched: 8. The CDR3 has 16 amino acids. Germline-derived CDR1 and CDR2 are SNHLY and FYNNEI. CDR3 amino acids: CASSEDRGRGLYGYTF. The CDR3 bases are TGTGCCAGCAGTGAGGACAGGGGGCGCGGACTGTATGGCTACACCTTC.

This chain uses TRBV29-1 with TRBJ2-3; maybe TRBD2 (5 bases). The CDR3 covers 13 residues. CDR1 is SQVTM, CDR2 ANQGSEA, per germline. The V end lost 7 bases, the J end lost 3 bases, and 14 bases lay between the germline ends. The CDR3 region has the DNA TGCAGCGCACCGCCAGAGGGTACAGATACGCAGTATTTT. It specifies CSAPPEGTDTQYF.

About this clone itself: Other DNA sequences from this sample encode an identical CDR3 as well. The gene calls are TRBV19 and TRBJ1-2, with D perhaps matching TRBD1 (5 bases). Trimming left V 1 base short and J 4 bases short, with 7 bases between. Germline assignment: CDR1 LNHDA and CDR2 SQIVND (reference sequence). The CDR3 has 13 amino acids. This chain's CDR3 is CASSIGGGYGYTF. CDR3 bases: TGTGCCAGTAGTATAGGGGGGGGCTATGGCTACACCTTC. The full variable domain, rest sourced from reference TRBV19 and TRBJ1-2, is DGGITQSPKYLFRKEGQNVTLSCEQNLNHDAMYWYRQDPGQGLRLIYYSQIVNDFQKGDIAEGYSVSREKKESFPLTVTSAQKNPTAFYLCASSIGGGYGYTFGSGTRLTVV.

The chain combines TRBV2 with TRBJ2-2, with unresolved D. Trimming shortened V by 7 bases and J by 4 bases, and 16 bases separated the two germline ends. Germline-derived CDR1 and CDR2 are SNHLY and FYNNEI. This CDR3 spans 15 amino acids. The CDR3 sequence is CASTLRPRATGELFF. CDR3 in DNA: TGTGCCAGCACCCTCCGCCCCCGCGCCACCGGGGAGCTGTTTTTT.

The rearrangement joins TRBV28 to TRBJ2-7; TRBD1 matches 8 bases. V was pared by 4 bases and J by 2 bases, with 4 bases of the junction left unmatched. Germline assignment: CDR1 MDHEN and CDR2 SYDVKM. The CDR3 runs to 14 residues. CDR3 sequence: CASSSTGAPYEQYV. In DNA form, the CDR3 reads TGTGCCAGCAGTTCGACAGGGGCACCCTACGAGCAGTACGTC.

V and J are TRBV3-1 (or the pseudogene TRBV3-2) and TRBJ1-5, with unresolved D. The length of the CDR3 is 12 residues. The germline gives CDR1 LGHDT, CDR2 YNNKEL (reference sequence). Deletions cut 2 bases from V and 5 bases from J, with 4 bases between. In nucleotides, the CDR3 is TGTGCCAGCAGCCAAACAGATCAGCCCCAGCATTTT. This gives the protein CASSQTDQPQHF.

This sequence joins TRBV27 and TRBJ1-2, with 9 bases matching TRBD1. V was clipped by 4 bases and J by 7 bases; unmatched bases: 10. This CDR3 region has 15 residues. Germline V CDR1 and CDR2: MNHEY, SMNVEV (reference sequence). The DNA for the CDR3 is TGTGCCAGCAGTTCCCTGAGCGGGACAGGGCTTGGCTACACCTTC. Amino acid sequence: CASSSLSGTGLGYTF.

The chain combines TRBV3-1 (or the pseudogene TRBV3-2) with TRBJ1-2, with D perhaps TRBD1 (6 bases). The CDR3 covers 16 residues. Germline V lookup: CDR1 LGHDT, CDR2 YNNKEL (reference sequence). The ends were cut back, 6 bases at V and 4 bases at J, with 21 bases in the middle. CDR3 DNA sequence: TGTGCCAGCAGTCCGGGGACCGGACAGCAAGCCTATGGCTACACCTTC. Its translation: CASSPGTGQQAYGYTF.

The chain has TRBV29-1 and TRBJ1-1, with TRBD1 identical over 9 bases. Trimming cost V 2 bases and J 1 base; bases outside gene matches: 5. Germline CDR1 reads SQVTM; CDR2 reads ANQGSEA. The CDR3 has 15 residues. Here the CDR3 DNA reads TGCAGCGTTGAAAGGACAGGGGCGACGAACACTGAAGCTTTCTTT. Its translation is CSVERTGATNTEAFF.

V gene TRBV19 combines with J gene TRBJ1-5, with D perhaps TRBD1 (5 bases). V lost 7 bases, J lost 3 bases, and 10 bases lay in between. In germline, CDR1 is LNHDA, CDR2 SQIVND (reference sequence). The CDR3 is 13 amino acids. CDR3: CASMPGFNQPQHF. The CDR3, as DNA: TGTGCCAGTATGCCAGGGTTCAATCAGCCCCAGCATTTT.

This chain connects TRBV9 to TRBJ1-2; tentative D call: TRBD1 (5 bases). V was trimmed by 3 bases and J by 0 bases, leaving 15 bases between them. This CDR3 spans 16 amino acids. Germline CDR1 and CDR2: SGDLS and YYNGEE. The CDR3 region is CASSAARGIANYGYTF. CDR3 DNA: TGTGCCAGCAGCGCCGCTAGGGGAATAGCTAACTATGGCTACACCTTC.

The gene calls are TRBV10-2 and TRBJ2-5; D is unclear. The V gene lost 7 bases and the J gene lost 2 bases, with 11 bases spanning the gap. The CDR3 is 13 residues long. CDR1 WSHSY and CDR2 SAAADI come from the germline V gene. Here the CDR3 DNA reads TGCGCCAGCACATACCCCGGGCAAGAGACCCAGTACTTC. It is translated as CASTYPGQETQYF.

CDR3 residues: CASTGQGDRSLFF. The CDR3 DNA reads TGTGCCAGCACCGGACAGGGGGACCGGAGCCTGTTTTTT. The V gene is TRBV7-9, the J gene TRBJ1-4; 10 bases map to TRBD1. Germline V gene data show CDR1 as SEHNR and CDR2 as FQNEAQ (reference sequence). The CDR3 runs to 13 residues. V lost 7 bases, J lost 14 bases, and 10 bases stayed unmatched.

The chain uses TRBV7-2 and TRBJ1-3; D gene ambiguous. The CDR3 length is 13 residues. The germline gives CDR1 SGHTA, CDR2 FQGNSA. V was trimmed by 4 bases and J by 3 bases, leaving 7 bases between them. CDR3 loop: CASSWGGGNTIYF. CDR3 sequence (DNA): TGTGCCAGCAGCTGGGGAGGTGGAAACACCATATATTTT. Drawing the rest from reference TRBV7-2 and TRBJ1-3, the complete variable domain is GAGVSQSPSNKVTEKGKDVELRCDPISGHTALYWYRQSLGQGLEFLIYFQGNSAPDKSGLPSDRFSAERTGGSVSTLTIQRTQQEDSAVYLCASSWGGGNTIYFGEGSWLTVV.

The V call is TRBV19, the J call TRBJ1-6, with TRBD1 identical over 7 bases. This CDR3 comprises 18 residues. The trim removed 3 bases at V and 0 bases at J, leaving 8 bases unmatched. From germline, CDR1 is LNHDA and CDR2 SQIVND (reference sequence). The CDR3 DNA reads TGTGCCAGTAGTATGGAGGGGACAGCGACCTCCTATAATTCACCCCTCCACTTT. The encoded protein is CASSMEGTATSYNSPLHF.

Comments on this clone: The same CDR3 arises from other DNA sequences in this sample as well. The gene calls are TRBV5-1 and TRBJ2-3; possibly TRBD1 for D (6 bases). The V gene's germline CDR1 is SGHRS and CDR2 YFSETQ. V was pared by 2 bases and J by 0 bases, with 10 bases between. The length of the CDR3 is 15 residues. CDR3 nucleotide sequence: TGCGCCAGCAGCTTTCAGGGGCTGAGCACAGATACGCAGTATTTT. Protein sequence: CASSFQGLSTDTQYF.

The chain uses TRBV19 and TRBJ1-5; 8 bases are shared with TRBD1. Germline CDR1 is LNHDA and CDR2 is SQIVND (reference sequence). There are 16 residues in the CDR3. With 4 bases clipped from V and 7 bases from J, the junction kept 12 bases outside the gene matches. This CDR3 reads CASSNPRDRLNQPQHF. CDR3 nucleotides: TGTGCCAGTAGTAACCCCCGGGACAGGCTGAACCAGCCCCAGCATTTT.

This chain links TRBV23-1 with TRBJ1-2; maybe TRBD1 (5 bases). TRBV23-1 is an ORF for which the function is uncertain. V gave up 6 bases and J gave up 3 bases, with 29 bases separating them. The CDR3 runs 19 residues. The CDR3 sequence: CASRNQMGQDGGRDYGYTF. In nucleotides, the CDR3 is TGCGCCAGCAGAAACCAGATGGGGCAGGACGGCGGCCGTGACTATGGCTACACCTTC.

This sequence joins TRBV4-1 and TRBJ1-1; 8 bases are a match to TRBD1. Per germline, CDR1 MGHRA and CDR2 YSYEKL. V gave up 0 bases and J gave up 4 bases; unmatched junction bases: 10. The CDR3 covers 17 residues. The CDR3 is CASSQDGQGAVGTEAFF. The DNA of the CDR3 is TGCGCCAGCAGCCAAGATGGGCAGGGGGCGGTTGGCACTGAAGCTTTCTTT.

This chain connects TRBV30 to TRBJ1-2, with D possibly TRBD1 on 5 matching bases. CDR1 is GTSNPN and CDR2 is SVGIG in the germline V gene (reference sequence). This CDR3 region has 12 residues. V lost 3 bases, J lost 7 bases, and 12 bases lay in between. CDR3 nucleotides: TGTGCCTGGAGGGGCCAGGGTTTTGGCTACACCTTC. Translating it yields CAWRGQGFGYTF.

V usage is TRBV3-1 (or the pseudogene TRBV3-2) and J usage is TRBJ2-1; TRBD2 matches 12 bases. J lost 8 bases, V lost 6 bases, and 5 bases had no gene match. The length of the CDR3 is 14 residues. CDR1 LGHDT and CDR2 YNNKEL come from the germline V gene (reference sequence). CDR3 in DNA: TGTGCCAGCAGACCGACTAGCGGGGGTTATGAGCAGTTCTTC. It translates to CASRPTSGGYEQFF.

The J gene is TRBJ2-3, the V gene TRBV18; D is uncertain. Germline lookup yields CDR1 KGHSH and CDR2 LQKENI. The CDR3 length is 12 residues. Trimming cost V 5 bases and J 0 bases, with 3 bases left between them. The CDR3 DNA reads as TGTGCCAGCTCATCTAGCACAGATACGCAGTATTTT. Its protein product is CASSSSTDTQYF.

V gene TRBV2 combines with J gene TRBJ1-1; possibly TRBD1 for D (6 bases). Trimming shortened V by 9 bases and J by 5 bases, and 16 bases separated the two germline ends. The CDR3 consists of 13 residues. Germline CDR1 reads SNHLY; CDR2 reads FYNNEI. CDR3 region: CASVERGRTEAFF. The CDR3 DNA follows: TGTGCCAGTGTCGAGCGGGGGCGAACTGAAGCTTTCTTT.

The rearrangement uses TRBV4-1 and TRBJ2-5; TRBD2 matches at 9 bases. The CDR3 totals 16 residues. CDR1 is MGHRA, CDR2 YSYEKL, per germline. J was trimmed by 5 bases and V by 0 bases; bases with no gene match: 7. CDR3 coding DNA: TGCGCCAGCAGCCAAGATGCGGGGACTAGCCGTGAGACCCAGTACTTC. The encoded protein is CASSQDAGTSRETQYF.